This T cell receptor beta chain derives from a study of T-cell memory formation after mild COVID-19. Study at large: Clusters of TCRs were largely donor specific.

V lost 3 bases to trimming and J lost 6 bases; unmatched junction nucleotides: 4. The CDR3 is 14 residues long. Germline assignment: CDR1 SGHVS and CDR2 FNYEAQ. Study-level findings and limits: Among clones contracting day 15 to 85, CD4/CD8 was balanced, whereas later expanders leaned CD4+. Pre-infection memory carried some responding clones, suggesting that cross-reactive memory joined. What remained unconfirmed was the SARS-CoV-2 specificity of second-wave clones peaking on day 37.

TCRdb independently ran MiXCR on the 5' RACE reads; one entry per CDR3 protein. Of hundreds of thousands of distinct CDR3 sequences detected, around 28% appear once; the ten largest clones hold about 13%. The sample holds a few counts of this clonotype. Its antigen is not identified. This clonotype was sampled from an adult woman who had mild COVID-19 (a few samples of this study predate the infection). Cell type and time point are not known. V gene TRBV7-6 combines with J gene TRBJ2-3, with 9 nucleotides matching TRBD1. The sequenced sample was PBMCs or a T cell subset sorted from them (not recorded which). This CDR3 reads CASSLSGTGDTQYF. In nucleotides, the CDR3 is TGTGCCAGCAGCTTGTCCGGGACAGGGGATACGCAGTATTTT.